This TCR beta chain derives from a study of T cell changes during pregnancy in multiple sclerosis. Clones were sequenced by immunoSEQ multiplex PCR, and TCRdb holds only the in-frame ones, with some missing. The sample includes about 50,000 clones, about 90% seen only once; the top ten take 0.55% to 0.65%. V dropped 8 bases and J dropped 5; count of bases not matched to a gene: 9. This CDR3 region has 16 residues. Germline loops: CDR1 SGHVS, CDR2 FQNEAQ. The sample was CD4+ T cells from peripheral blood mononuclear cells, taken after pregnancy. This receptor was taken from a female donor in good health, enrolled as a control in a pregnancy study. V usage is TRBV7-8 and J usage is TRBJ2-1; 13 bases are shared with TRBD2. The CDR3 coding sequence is TGTGCCAGCTCCGATCCGGGACTAGCGGGGCACAATGAGCAGTTCTTC. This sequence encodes CASSDPGLAGHNEQFF.